The clone carrying this T cell receptor (beta chain) was seen ten or more times. The target antigen is unknown. This entry comes from a study of breast tumors, draining lymph nodes, adjacent tissues. Findings of the study overall: Tumor and nontumor repertoires were significantly more similar in luminal-like than in basal-like breast cancer.

TCRdb reprocessed the multiplex PCR reads with MiXCR, giving one entry per CDR3 protein. The sample carries fewer than 90,000 distinct CDR3 sequences, 25% to 35% recorded once. The lymph nodes were axillary draining lymph nodes from breast cancer patients. CDR3 length: 15 residues. Germline CDR1 and CDR2: SGHTA and FQGTGA. The V and J ends lost 5 bases and 1 base, in that order; junction bases with no gene match: 6. The sample was axillary lymph node tissue. The sequence came from a female donor with breast cancer. Some clones in this sample may be carry-over from other donors' samples. V gene TRBV7-3 combines with J gene TRBJ2-5; 8 bases align to TRBD2. CDR3 in amino acids: CASSQTGTSQETQYF. CDR3 sequence (DNA): TGTGCCAGCAGCCAAACCGGGACTAGCCAAGAGACCCAGTACTTC.